Listed below are T cell receptor beta chains from one sample, sequenced in a study of control samples from healthy donors and cancer patients. Sequenced by immunoSEQ multiplex PCR; TCRdb stores in-frame clones only, minus some. The sample includes 120,000 to 150,000 clones, 75% to 90% of them seen just once. The sequencing input was blood. The receptor source for this set is a man in his thirties or forties in good health. Each CDR3 is given with its conserved first and last residue. D genes are given only for firm matches. Clone size is stated in some rows and not others, as once, few, many or a class when expanded.

>TRBJ1-1|few|.|TRBV3-1/TRBV3-2
TGTGCCAGCAGCCAATTCGGTCCGAACACTGAAGCTTTCTTT
CASSQFGPNTEAFF
>TRBJ2-3|.|TRBD2|TRBV27
TGTGCCAGCAGTATGGGACTAGCGGGCGGAGGGTGGGAAGATACGCAGTATTTT
CASSMGLAGGGWEDTQYF
>TRBJ1-4|.|TRBD1|TRBV6-1
TGTGCCAGCAGTGAGGTTTTTGACAGGGTAGGAAAACTGTTTTTT
CASSEVFDRVGKLFF
>TRBJ2-7|.|TRBD2|TRBV5-5
TGTGCCAGCAGCCTAAGACTAGCGGGGACCTACGAGCAGTACTTC
CASSLRLAGTYEQYF
>TRBJ1-6|.|.|TRBV5-1
TGCGCCAGCAGCTTCTCGGGGTCGGACTCACCCCTCCACTTT
CASSFSGSDSPLHF
>TRBJ2-7|.|.|TRBV19
TGTGCCAGTAGTATAGATGGCGAGCAGTACTTC
CASSIDGEQYF
>TRBJ2-5|.|.|TRBV24-1
TGTGCCACCAGTGAAGGAGACGACGAGACCCAGTACTTC
CATSEGDDETQYF
>TRBJ2-2|.|TRBD1|TRBV19
TGTGCCAGTAGTACCTGGGACAGGGCGAACACCGGGGAGCTGTTTTTT
CASSTWDRANTGELFF
>TRBJ2-1|.|TRBD2|TRBV11-1
TGTGCCAGCAGCTTTGGCGGGAGTCAAGATGAGCAGTTCTTC
CASSFGGSQDEQFF
>TRBJ2-7|.|.|TRBV6-5
TGTGCCAGCGGACTTCGTGGGAGGGGGCCCGAGCAGTACTTC
CASGLRGRGPEQYF
>TRBJ1-2|.|TRBD1|TRBV7-9
TGTGCCAGCAGCCCGACAGGGATCTATGGCTACACCTTC
CASSPTGIYGYTF
>TRBJ2-1|.|.|TRBV1
TGCACCAGCAGCCAGTACGGACTAGCGGGAGGGCCGGTTAATGAGCAGTTCTTC
CTSSQYGLAGGPVNEQFF
>TRBJ2-3|.|.|TRBV6-6
TGTGCCAGCAGTTACTCGAGTGGGGATACGCAGTATTTT
CASSYSSGDTQYF
>TRBJ2-1|.|TRBD2|TRBV7-2
TGTGCCAGCAGCCCTGTCCTAGGCGGGGGGACGAATGAGCAGTTCTTC
CASSPVLGGGTNEQFF
>TRBJ2-2|.|TRBD2|TRBV24-1
TGTGCCACCAGTAGGACTAGCGGGAAAACCGGGGAGCTGTTTTTT
CATSRTSGKTGELFF
>TRBJ1-6|.|.|TRBV2
TGTGCCAGTAGATCACATCAAACTAATTCACCCCTCCACTTT
CASRSHQTNSPLHF
>TRBJ2-2|.|.|TRBV12-3/TRBV12-4
TGTGCCAGCAGCCGGATCGGGGAGCTGTTTTTT
CASSRIGELFF
>TRBJ2-7|few|.|TRBV5-1
TGCGCCAGCAGCATAAGGTCCGGCTCCTACGAGCAGTACTTC
CASSIRSGSYEQYF
>TRBJ2-5|.|.|TRBV12-3/TRBV12-4
TGTGCCAGCATGCGGTCGTTGGGCGAGACCCAGTACTTC
CASMRSLGETQYF
>TRBJ2-2|.|.|TRBV4-3
TGCGCCAGCAGCCAAGTGGCGGTCACCGGGGAGCTGTTTTTT
CASSQVAVTGELFF
>TRBJ1-2|.|.|TRBV4-3
TGCGCCAGCAGCCAAGTTTATGCGGGAGCCAGCCCCCTTGGCTACACCTTC
CASSQVYAGASPLGYTF
>TRBJ2-1|.|.|TRBV6-5
TGTGCCAGCAGCCAGGGGCTAGCGAATACTCAGTTCTTC
CASSQGLANTQFF
>TRBJ1-1|.|.|TRBV5-5
TGTGCCAGCAGCAGACAGGTGGGGACCATGAACACTGAAGCTTTCTTT
CASSRQVGTMNTEAFF
>TRBJ2-7|once|TRBD1|TRBV7-7
TGTGCTAGCAGCAGGACAGGGGTTTACGAGCAGTACTTC
CASSRTGVYEQYF
>TRBJ1-1|few|.|TRBV19
TGTGCCAGTAGGGGGGAAGGGACGATGAACACTGAAGCTTTCTTT
CASRGEGTMNTEAFF
>TRBJ2-3|few|.|TRBV7-2
TGTGCCAGCAGCTTAAGTACAGATACGCAGTATTTT
CASSLSTDTQYF
>TRBJ2-7|.|.|TRBV11-2
TGTGCCAGCAGCTTAAGTGCATCCTACGAGCAGTACTTC
CASSLSASYEQYF
>TRBJ2-2|.|.|TRBV18
TGTGCCAGCTCACCGAACGGACGGAACACCGGGGAGCTGTTTTTT
CASSPNGRNTGELFF
>TRBJ1-1|.|.|TRBV19
TGTGCCAGTAGTACCCCTGCCAGGGTGAACACTGAAGCTTTCTTT
CASSTPARVNTEAFF
>TRBJ1-2|.|.|TRBV6-5
TGTGCCAGCGGGCCCACAGGGTACGGCTACACCTTC
CASGPTGYGYTF
>TRBJ2-1|.|.|TRBV4-3
TGCGCCCCCAGGGGCGGGGGAAGGGTTGAGCAGTTCTTC
CAPRGGGRVEQFF
>TRBJ2-1|.|TRBD2|TRBV5-5
TGTGCCAGCAGCAAGCGGGAGGGCCCCCGGGAGCAGTTCTTC
CASSKREGPREQFF
>TRBJ1-6|once|.|TRBV6-5
TGTGCCAGCAGCCCCCCCCAAGCACCCCTCCACTTT
CASSPPQAPLHF
>TRBJ2-7|.|.|TRBV6-5
TGTGCCAGCAGTTACTCTATAAACGGGTACGAGCAGTACTTC
CASSYSINGYEQYF
>TRBJ2-2|.|TRBD2|TRBV5-1
TGCGCCAGCAGCCGGCAGAGCGGGGAGAACACCGGGGAGCTGTTTTTT
CASSRQSGENTGELFF
>TRBJ1-2|.|TRBD1|TRBV5-5
TGTGCCAGCAGCGAGGACAGGATCTATGGCTACACCTTC
CASSEDRIYGYTF
>TRBJ2-7|once|.|TRBV29-1
TGCAGCGTTGAAGATATAGGGGTCCCCTACGAGCAGTACTTC
CSVEDIGVPYEQYF
>TRBJ2-7|.|TRBD2|TRBV6-5
TGTGCCAGCAGTTACTCGAGCAGCGGGGGGCCCTACGAGCAGTACTTC
CASSYSSSGGPYEQYF
>TRBJ2-3|.|.|TRBV5-4
TGTGCCAGCAGCCTGAGGATAGCCGGAATCACAGATACGCAGTATTTT
CASSLRIAGITDTQYF
>TRBJ2-7|.|.|TRBV11-3
TGTGCCAGCAGCTCCGTTAGACAGGAGCAGTACTTC
CASSSVRQEQYF
>TRBJ1-2|.|.|TRBV7-2
TGTGCCAGCAGAAATTATGGCTACACCTTC
CASRNYGYTF
>TRBJ1-1|.|TRBD1|TRBV7-9
TGTGCCAGCAGCTTTCAGAAGGGGGCGTGGGTCACTGAAGCTTTCTTT
CASSFQKGAWVTEAFF
>TRBJ2-3|.|TRBD2|TRBV5-1
TGCGCCAGCAGCACTGGGACTAGCGGGGCAGCAGATACGCAGTATTTT
CASSTGTSGAADTQYF
>TRBJ1-2|.|.|TRBV7-2
TGTGCCAGCAGCCCGTTGACAGCCGGCTACACCTTC
CASSPLTAGYTF
>TRBJ1-1|once|.|TRBV6-1
TGTGCCAGCAGTGAAACGCGGGCAGCCATTACAAACACTGAAGCTTTCTTT
CASSETRAAITNTEAFF